The 19 T cell receptor beta chains below all came from one sample that was sequenced in a study of blood T cell repertoires in COVID-19. Sequenced by immunoSEQ multiplex PCR; TCRdb stores in-frame clones only, minus some. The sample lists about 210,000 clones, more than 85% occurring once. Sample: PBMCs or T cells enriched from blood (not recorded which). The receptors originated from a woman between 35 and 50 years old in a cohort exposed to, infected with or recovered from COVID-19 (not recorded which).

This chain links TRBV18 with TRBJ2-1; 8 positions agree with TRBD1. There are 17 residues in the CDR3. V gave up 2 bases and J gave up 9 bases; unmatched junction bases: 15. Germline lookup yields CDR1 KGHSH and CDR2 LQKENI. CDR3 coding DNA: TGTGCCAGCTCACCAAACAAAGGACAGGGTCCCATTGGTGAGCAGTTCTTC. Translating it yields CASSPNKGQGPIGEQFF.

In its sample, this clone was seen once. The chain combines TRBV2 with TRBJ2-3, with D perhaps TRBD1 (6 bases). This CDR3 has 16 residues. Between the trimmed V and J ends, which lost 5 bases and 0 bases, there was a span of 15 bases. The germline V gene has CDR1 SNHLY and CDR2 FYNNEI. This CDR3 is CASSFDRTTSTDTQYF. Here the CDR3 DNA reads TGTGCCAGCAGTTTTGACAGGACCACTAGCACAGATACGCAGTATTTT. Drawing the rest from reference TRBV2 and TRBJ2-3, the complete variable domain is EPEVTQTPSHQVTQMGQEVILRCVPISNHLYFYWYRQILGQKVEFLVSFYNNEISEKSEIFDDQFSVERPDGSNFTLKIRSTKLEDSAMYFCASSFDRTTSTDTQYFGPGTRLTVL.

The chain is built from TRBV7-9 and TRBJ1-1; TRBD1 matches at 8 bases. Trimming took 4 bases from V and 4 from J; bases not matched to a gene: 5. Germline V CDR1 and CDR2: SEHNR, FQNEAQ (reference sequence). This CDR3 comprises 14 residues. The CDR3, as DNA: TGTGCCAGCAGCTCTCCTGACAGGGGCACTGAAGCTTTCTTT. Its protein is CASSSPDRGTEAFF.

This clone was picked up a small number of times. V gene TRBV19 combines with J gene TRBJ2-1; 9 nucleotides match TRBD2. Trimming removed 4 bases from V and 0 bases from J; junction bases left unmatched: 4. Germline V gene sequence: CDR1 LNHDA, CDR2 SQIVND (reference sequence). This CDR3 spans 16 amino acids. CDR3 DNA: TGTGCCAGTAGTACTAGCGGGGTCAGCTCCTACAATGAGCAGTTCTTC. This gives the protein CASSTSGVSSYNEQFF.

This sequence joins TRBV11-3 and TRBJ2-1, with D possibly matching TRBD2 (5 bases). CDR1 and CDR2 (germline): SGHNT, YENEEA. Trimming removed 6 bases at V and 3 bases at J, with 24 bases between. CDR3 length equals 18 residues. The CDR3 DNA reads TGTGCCAGCAGGGCGCTAGCAGGTAGGGAAGAGGGCTACAATGAGCAGTTCTTC. Translated, it gives CASRALAGREEGYNEQFF.

The V call is TRBV6-6, the J call TRBJ2-2; no reliable D call. This CDR3 comprises 16 residues. Trimming removed 5 bases from V and 4 bases from J, with 17 bases in between. Germline V gives CDR1 MNHNY, CDR2 SVGAGI (reference sequence). CDR3 protein: CASSQAETPLTGELFF. The CDR3 DNA reads TGTGCCAGCAGTCAGGCGGAAACCCCCCTCACCGGGGAGCTGTTTTTT.

V is TRBV5-6 and J is TRBJ2-1; 7 bases align to TRBD1. The CDR3 runs to 14 residues. With 4 bases clipped from V and 4 bases from J, the junction kept 5 bases outside the gene matches. CDR1 is SGHDT and CDR2 is YYEEEE in the germline V gene. CDR3 loop: CASSPGTAYNEQFF. The CDR3 coding sequence is TGTGCCAGCAGCCCCGGGACAGCTTACAATGAGCAGTTCTTC. Full variable domain (remainder filled in from reference TRBV5-6 and TRBJ2-1): DAGVTQSPTHLIKTRGQQVTLRCSPKSGHDTVSWYQQALGQGPQFIFQYYEEEERQRGNFPDRFSGHQFPNYSSELNVNALLLGDSALYLCASSPGTAYNEQFFGPGTRLTVL.

The chain has TRBV7-2 and TRBJ1-1, with D possibly TRBD1 on 5 matching bases. CDR3 size: 14 residues. Trimming took 5 bases from V and 1 from J, leaving 11 bases between them. Germline V gives CDR1 SGHTA, CDR2 FQGNSA. CDR3 coding DNA: TGTGCCAGCAGCCACGCGGGACGGAACACTGAAGCTTTCTTT. Translation gives CASSHAGRNTEAFF.

V is TRBV19 and J is TRBJ1-1, with D unclear. Germline V gene data show CDR1 as LNHDA and CDR2 as SQIVND (reference sequence). The CDR3 sequence is 15 residues long. V lost 5 bases and J lost 1, with 14 bases in between. The CDR3 DNA follows: TGTGCCAGTAGTGTCCGCGGGATTGCGAACACTGAAGCTTTCTTT. Residues: CASSVRGIANTEAFF.

The rearrangement joins TRBV7-9 to TRBJ2-5, with TRBD2 identical over 10 bases. The CDR3 is made up of 15 amino acids. Germline V gives CDR1 SEHNR, CDR2 FQNEAQ (reference sequence). V lost 1 base and J lost 5; bases outside the gene matches: 4. The CDR3 DNA is TGTGCCAGCAGCTTAGAGACTAGCGGGTGGGAGACCCAGTACTTC. Translation gives CASSLETSGWETQYF.

This rearrangement joins TRBV5-1 to TRBJ2-7; maybe TRBD1 (6 bases). Trimming removed 2 bases at V and 1 base at J, with 10 bases between. This CDR3 comprises 14 residues. The germline CDR1 and CDR2 sequences are SGHRS and YFSETQ. The CDR3 DNA sequence: TGCGCCAGCAGCTTCGGACAGTTTTCCTACGAGCAGTACTTC. Protein sequence: CASSFGQFSYEQYF.

This chain connects TRBV4-3 to TRBJ1-2; D call uncertain. The germline CDR1 and CDR2 sequences are LGHNA and YSLEER. The CDR3 sequence is 15 residues long. Trimming cost V 0 bases and J 0 bases, with 8 bases left between them. The CDR3 region has the DNA TGCGCCAGCAGCCAAGATCCCATAGCTAACTATGGCTACACCTTC. Translating gives CASSQDPIANYGYTF.

The J gene is TRBJ1-1, the V gene TRBV4-3; 9 bases match TRBD1. With 0 bases clipped from V and 6 bases from J, the junction kept 11 bases outside the gene matches. The CDR3 runs to 17 residues. In germline, CDR1 is LGHNA, CDR2 YSLEER. As DNA, the CDR3 is TGCGCCAGCAGCCAAGATCCAAGACAGGGGGTAGTCCCTGAAGCTTTCTTT. This gives the protein CASSQDPRQGVVPEAFF.

J is TRBJ1-1 and V is TRBV6-5; D remains unclear. With 8 bases removed from V and 8 bases from J, the gap between germline ends came to 15 bases. This CDR3 has 12 residues. The V gene's germline CDR1 is MNHEY and CDR2 SVGAGI. For the CDR3, the DNA is TGTGCCAGCCGAGACCGAACACTAGAAGCTTTCTTT. Translating gives CASRDRTLEAFF.

The rearrangement uses TRBV5-1 and TRBJ1-5, with 9 positions matching TRBD1. The germline CDR1 and CDR2 sequences are SGHRS and YFSETQ. This CDR3 contains 16 residues. V dropped 4 bases and J dropped 0; count of bases not matched to a gene: 5. CDR3 in DNA: TGCGCCAGCAGCCTGGGGACAGGGAATAGCAATCAGCCCCAGCATTTT. This codes for CASSLGTGNSNQPQHF. The complete variable domain, with remaining parts taken from reference TRBV5-1 and TRBJ1-5, reads KAGVTQTPRYLIKTRGQQVTLSCSPISGHRSVSWYQQTPGQGLQFLFEYFSETQRNKGNFPGRFSGRQFSNSRSEMNVSTLELGDSALYLCASSLGTGNSNQPQHFGDGTRLSIL.

The CDR3 spells CATSLAGTGSYEQYF. CDR3 bases: TGTGCCACCAGCTTAGCCGGGACAGGGTCCTACGAGCAGTACTTC. V is TRBV15 and J is TRBJ2-7; TRBD1 aligns across 9 bases. There are 15 residues in the CDR3. Germline-derived CDR1 and CDR2 are LNHNV and YYDKDF (reference sequence). With V trimmed by 5 bases and J by 1 base, 6 bases remained unmatched. Full variable domain (remainder filled in from reference TRBV15 and TRBJ2-7): DAMVIQNPRYQVTQFGKPVTLSCSQTLNHNVMYWYQQKSSQAPKLLFHYYDKDFNNEADTPDNFQSRRPNTSFCFLDIRSPGLGDTAMYLCATSLAGTGSYEQYFGPGTRLTVT.

This sequence joins TRBV29-1 and TRBJ2-7; TRBD2 might be the D (5 bases). Germline V gene data show CDR1 as SQVTM and CDR2 as ANQGSEA. The CDR3 has 11 amino acids. V gave up 4 bases and J gave up 4 bases, with 8 bases separating them. CDR3 bases: TGCAGCGTTGTCGAGGGATACGAGCAGTACTTC. It yields the protein CSVVEGYEQYF.

CDR3: CASSVTGGVWDEQFF. The DNA for the CDR3 is TGTGCCAGCAGCGTCACAGGGGGGGTTTGGGATGAGCAGTTCTTC. This rearrangement joins TRBV9 to TRBJ2-1; maybe TRBD1 (8 bases). V dropped 2 bases and J dropped 8 bases, with 17 bases sitting between them. Germline-derived CDR1 and CDR2 are SGDLS and YYNGEE. CDR3 size: 15 residues.

This chain joins TRBV11-3 and TRBJ2-1, with 8 positions matching TRBD1. Germline V gene data show CDR1 as SGHNT and CDR2 as YENEEA. This CDR3 region has 15 residues. The junction had 5 bases not matched to a gene; V was cut back by 4 bases and J by 3 bases. The CDR3 here is CASSSRTGYYNEQFF. The DNA for the CDR3 is TGTGCCAGCAGCTCGAGGACAGGGTACTACAATGAGCAGTTCTTC.